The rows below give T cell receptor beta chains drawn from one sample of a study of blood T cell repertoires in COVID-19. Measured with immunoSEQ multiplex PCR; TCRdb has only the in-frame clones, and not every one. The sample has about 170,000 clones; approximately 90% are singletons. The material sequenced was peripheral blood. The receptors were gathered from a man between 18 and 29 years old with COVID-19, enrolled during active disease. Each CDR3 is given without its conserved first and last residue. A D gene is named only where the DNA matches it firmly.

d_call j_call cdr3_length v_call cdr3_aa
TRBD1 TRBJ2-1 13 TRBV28 ASTPPGQEYNEQF
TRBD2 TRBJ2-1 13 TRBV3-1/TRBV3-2 ASSHPGLAGREQF
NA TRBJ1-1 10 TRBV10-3 AISDRPAEAF
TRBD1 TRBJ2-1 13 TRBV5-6 ASSLGRGRDNEQF
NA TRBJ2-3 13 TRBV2 ASSEGGGITDTQY
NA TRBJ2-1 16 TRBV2 ASIMTGGPSGSWDEQF
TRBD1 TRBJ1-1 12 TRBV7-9 ASSLVWATGRAF
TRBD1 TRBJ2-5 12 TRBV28 ASSNPGTGETQY
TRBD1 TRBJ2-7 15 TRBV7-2 ASSLARGGTASYEQY
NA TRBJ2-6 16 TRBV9 ASSVGPGLLSGANVLT
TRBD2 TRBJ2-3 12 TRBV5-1 ASSSGLAPDTQY
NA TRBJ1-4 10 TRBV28 ASSLLSEKLF
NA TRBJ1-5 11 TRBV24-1 ATSDFGGRAQH
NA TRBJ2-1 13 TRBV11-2 ASTAGLSSYNEQF
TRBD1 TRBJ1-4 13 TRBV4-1 ASGGQGQGGEKLL
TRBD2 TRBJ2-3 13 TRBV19 ASSIDLAGADTQY
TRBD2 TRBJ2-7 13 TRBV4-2 ASSAGTSGFYEQY
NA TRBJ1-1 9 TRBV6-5 ASSWGRVSF
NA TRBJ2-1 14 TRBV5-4 ASSLWRESSYNEQF
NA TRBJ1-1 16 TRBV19 ASSIDAAVGTPNTEAF
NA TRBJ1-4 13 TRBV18 ASSPLVGANEKLL